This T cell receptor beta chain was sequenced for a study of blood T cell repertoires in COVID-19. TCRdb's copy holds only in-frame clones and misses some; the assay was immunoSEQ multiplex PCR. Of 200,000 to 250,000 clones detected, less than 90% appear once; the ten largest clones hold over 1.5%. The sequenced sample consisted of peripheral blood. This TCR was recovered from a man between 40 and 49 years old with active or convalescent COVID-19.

CDR3 DNA: TGTGCCAGCAGCCGTCAGGGACACAGCAATCAGCCCCAGCATTTT. This sequence encodes CASSRQGHSNQPQHF. V and J are TRBV7-2 and TRBJ1-5; perhaps TRBD1 as D (6 bases). The germline gives CDR1 SGHTA, CDR2 FQGNSA. The CDR3 runs to 15 residues. Trimming stripped 5 bases from V and 1 base from J, with 12 bases between.